This is a list of T cell receptor beta chains from one sample in a study of blood T cell repertoires in COVID-19. This table comes from immunoSEQ multiplex PCR, and its TCRdb copy is limited to in-frame clones, with some not included. The sample shows 200,000 to 250,000 clones, under 90% of them seen only once. The sample was peripheral blood. The receptors were gathered from a woman older than 75 with active or convalescent COVID-19. CDR3s include the opening cysteine and the closing phenylalanine or tryptophan. The D gene is left open where the match is weak. Where a row states a size, it is once, few, many or the class of an expanded clone; other rows omit it.

d_call,j_call,v_call,clone_size,cdr3_nt,cdr3_aa
.,TRBJ1-6,TRBV7-2,.,TGTGCGATCCTCGTGGGCTCGAGTAATTCACCCCTCCACTTT,CAILVGSSNSPLHF
TRBD1,TRBJ1-4,TRBV6-5,.,TGTGCCAGCAAGGGGGGACAGAAGGATGAAAAACTGTTTTTT,CASKGGQKDEKLFF
TRBD1,TRBJ2-7,TRBV2,once,TGTGCCAGCTCAAGGGACAGGGGATTCGAGCAGTACTTC,CASSRDRGFEQYF
.,TRBJ1-6,TRBV6-6,.,TGTGCCAGCAGTCGGTCAAGAGGATCGAGCTCCTATAATTCACCCCTCCACTTT,CASSRSRGSSSYNSPLHF
.,TRBJ2-3,TRBV5-1,.,TGCGCCAGCAGCCCGACCTGGGAGGATACGCAGTATTTT,CASSPTWEDTQYF
.,TRBJ1-2,TRBV11-3,once,TGTGCCAGCAGCTTAGGGACAATGGATGGCTACACCTTC,CASSLGTMDGYTF
.,TRBJ1-3,TRBV5-1,.,TGCGCCAGCAGTAAACAGCAGGACTCTGGAAACACCATATATTTT,CASSKQQDSGNTIYF
TRBD1,TRBJ2-7,TRBV18,.,TGTGCCAGCTCACCCGAGACAGGGTACGAGCAGTACTTC,CASSPETGYEQYF
TRBD1,TRBJ2-7,TRBV18,.,TGTGCCAGCTCACCACCGACACGGACAGGGGCCTACGAGCAGTACTTC,CASSPPTRTGAYEQYF
TRBD2,TRBJ2-5,TRBV4-3,few,TGCGCCAGCAGCCAAAGACTAGCGGGAGGGGGGGAGACCCAGTACTTC,CASSQRLAGGGETQYF
TRBD2,TRBJ2-1,TRBV15,.,TGTGCCACCAGCAGAGATAAGGGCGGGAGCTCCTACAATGAGCAGTTCTTC,CATSRDKGGSSYNEQFF
.,TRBJ2-5,TRBV15,.,TGTGCCACCAGCAGAGACAGGGCCCAAGAGACCCAGTACTTC,CATSRDRAQETQYF
TRBD2,TRBJ2-2,TRBV28,.,TGTGCCAGCAGTTTGAGTAGCGGGGCTATAAACACCGGGGAGCTGTTTTTT,CASSLSSGAINTGELFF
TRBD2,TRBJ2-4,TRBV7-2,.,TGTGCCAGCAGCTTAGCGCTCTTAGCGGGAGTAAGGGAAGCCAAAAACATTCAGTACTTC,CASSLALLAGVREAKNIQYF
TRBD1,TRBJ1-2,TRBV7-3,.,TGTGCCAGCGGGCCCCCGGGACAGTCTCGTGGCTACACCTTC,CASGPPGQSRGYTF